The T cell receptor beta chain described here comes from a study of cytomegalovirus exposure and HLA in healthy donors. V dropped 8 bases and J dropped 2 bases, with 9 bases sitting between them. The CDR3 spans 12 residues. Germline V CDR1 and CDR2: MDHEN, SYDVKM. It was with 60 Vbeta and 13 Jbeta primers that the PCR ran. Sequencing used immunoSEQ multiplex PCR; TCRdb keeps in-frame clones, though not all of them. The sample has 100,000 or so clones, around three quarters seen once. Source material: PBMCs. This receptor was obtained from a man aged 35-49 years in good health and CMV-seropositive. The chain carries TRBV28 and TRBJ1-2, with unresolved D. CDR3 DNA: TGTGCCAGCTTGAGCCCGAACTATGGCTACACCTTC. Amino acid sequence: CASLSPNYGYTF.